The entry below describes one TCR beta chain. The antigen is unknown. The data stem from a study of T cell responses to AZD1222 COVID-19 vaccine. General study results and limits: Baseline seropositivity characterized only a handful of AZD1222 recipients. Donor demographics were predominantly white British with a female majority; clonal diversity may be underestimated. Across spike, vaccine-associated CD4 TCRs were found, dominant at 160-218 and 743-854.

Between the trimmed V and J ends, which lost 5 bases and 2 bases, there was a span of 9 bases. The length of the CDR3 is 13 residues. CDR1 is KGHSH and CDR2 is LQKENI in the germline V gene. TCRdb keeps only in-frame clones here, not all; method: immunoSEQ multiplex PCR. The sample includes around 91,000 clones, 88% of them seen just once. This sample comprised peripheral blood, obtained on day 0 of AZD1222 vaccination. The receptor's source is an adult in good health. This chain joins TRBV18 and TRBJ1-1; no clear D. Here the CDR3 DNA reads TGTGCCAGCTCAGTAATTAGAAACACTGAAGCTTTCTTT. This codes for CASSVIRNTEAFF.